The clone carrying this T cell receptor (beta chain) came up once. The protocol was immunoSEQ multiplex PCR, while the TCRdb copy is restricted to in-frame clones and leaves out a portion. The sample lists about 2.4 million clones; more than 90% were seen once. The sample originates from a study of shared clonotypes between healthy human individuals. The CDR3 totals 15 residues. CDR1 and CDR2 from the germline V gene are MNHNS and SASEGT. Trimming pared 6 bases from V and 0 bases from J, leaving 14 bases between. The clonotype comes from a man between 18 and 29 years old in good health. V usage is TRBV6-1 and J usage is TRBJ1-2; D is uncertain. The sequencing input was naive CD4+ T cells sorted from blood. Described subset: CD45RA+ positively selected. The CDR3 nucleotides are TGTGCCAGCAGCTTTTCCCGGGTCGCTAACTATGGCTACACCTTC. Translating gives CASSFSRVANYGYTF.